This passage covers 28 T cell receptor beta chains from one sample sequenced in a study of PD-L1 blockade in urothelial cancer. Noted time point: pretreatment peripheral blood. The repertoire was sequenced with immunoSEQ multiplex PCR; TCRdb's copy has only in-frame clones and lacks some. The sample holds around 92,000 clones, about 90% seen once. Sequenced material: PBMCs, taken around atezolizumab (anti-PD-L1) treatment. These receptors all come from a woman of 80 years or more with urothelial cancer.

The chain carries TRBV7-2 and TRBJ2-7, with D maybe TRBD2 (6 bases). The CDR3 covers 13 residues. Looked up from germline, CDR1 is SGHTA and CDR2 is FQGNSA. Trimming pared 0 bases from V and 6 bases from J, leaving 9 bases between. CDR3 loop: CASSLARGGEQYF. CDR3 bases: TGTGCCAGCAGCTTAGCGCGGGGTGGCGAGCAGTACTTC. Variable domain in full (rest from reference TRBV7-2 and TRBJ2-7): GAGVSQSPSNKVTEKGKDVELRCDPISGHTALYWYRQSLGQGLEFLIYFQGNSAPDKSGLPSDRFSAERTGGSVSTLTIQRTQQEDSAVYLCASSLARGGEQYFGPGTRLTVT.

The rearrangement uses TRBV2 and TRBJ2-5, with D possibly TRBD2 on 6 matching bases. Trimming took off 6 bases at V and 5 bases at J, with 16 bases between the two ends. This CDR3 region has 14 residues. Looked up from germline, CDR1 is SNHLY and CDR2 is FYNNEI. CDR3 amino acids: CASRWTTKAETQYF. The CDR3 DNA reads TGTGCCAGCAGGTGGACTACAAAAGCGGAGACCCAGTACTTC.

The V and J genes are TRBV9 and TRBJ2-3, with 7 bases lining up with TRBD1. The CDR3 spans 15 residues. V shed 3 bases, J shed 0 bases, and the junction held 4 bases outside the gene matches. The V gene's germline CDR1 is SGDLS and CDR2 YYNGEE. The CDR3: CASSATGASTDTQYF. The CDR3, as DNA: TGTGCCAGCAGCGCCACAGGGGCTAGCACAGATACGCAGTATTTT.

This chain links TRBV10-3 with TRBJ2-7; D remains unclear. The ends were cut back, 4 bases at V and 2 bases at J, with 9 bases in the middle. Per germline, CDR1 ENHRY and CDR2 SYGVKD. This CDR3 spans 13 amino acids. The CDR3 bases are TGTGCCATCAGTGGCGGCGAGGCCTACGAGCAGTACTTC. As protein: CAISGGEAYEQYF.

The chain employs TRBV6-1 and TRBJ1-1, with D possibly being TRBD1 (5 bases). The CDR3 runs 17 residues. The ends were cut back, 3 bases at V and 2 bases at J, with 19 bases in the middle. Germline assignment: CDR1 MNHNS and CDR2 SASEGT. The CDR3 protein is CASSEGRWAGPNTEAFF. CDR3 nucleotide sequence: TGTGCCAGCAGTGAGGGAAGGTGGGCAGGGCCAAACACTGAAGCTTTCTTT.

The chain uses TRBV28 and TRBJ2-1; 7 bases are a match to TRBD1. CDR3 size: 12 residues. Trimming took 11 bases from V and 6 from J; bases not matched to a gene: 7. Germline V gene sequence: CDR1 MDHEN, CDR2 SYDVKM. The CDR3 nucleotides read TGTGCCGTGACAGGGCGACTCAATGAGCAGTTCTTC. Amino acid sequence: CAVTGRLNEQFF. The variable domain in full, with the rest retrieved from reference TRBV28 and TRBJ2-1, is DVKVTQSSRYLVKRTGEKVFLECVQDMDHENMFWYRQDPGLGLRLIYFSYDVKMKEKGDIPEGYSVSREKKERFSLILESASTNQTSMYLCAVTGRLNEQFFGPGTRLTVL.

The gene calls are TRBV2 and TRBJ2-7, with D unclear. V gave up 6 bases and J gave up 2 bases, with 8 bases separating them. Per the germline V gene, CDR1 is SNHLY and CDR2 is FYNNEI. This CDR3 region has 12 residues. In nucleotides, the CDR3 is TGTGCCAGCAGGGAGAGGACCTACGAGCAGTACTTC. Translating gives CASRERTYEQYF.

The rearrangement links TRBV5-1 to TRBJ2-1, with TRBD1 matching 7 bases. This CDR3 has 16 residues. Trimming at V came to 4 bases and at J to 8 bases, leaving 15 bases not matched to a gene. Germline CDR1 and CDR2: SGHRS and YFSETQ. CDR3 sequence: CASSPGGTGVGHEQFF. CDR3 bases: TGCGCCAGCAGCCCCGGTGGTACAGGGGTGGGGCATGAGCAGTTCTTC.

The chain employs TRBV18 and TRBJ1-5; 9 bases are a match to TRBD1. Germline V gene sequence: CDR1 KGHSH, CDR2 LQKENI. The CDR3 contains 13 residues. With V trimmed by 5 bases and J by 9 bases, 5 bases remained unmatched. This CDR3 is CASSKETGGPQHF. The DNA for the CDR3 is TGTGCCAGCTCAAAAGAGACAGGGGGGCCCCAGCATTTT.

The V and J genes are TRBV20-1 and TRBJ2-1; 8 bases fit TRBD1. V trimming: 4 bases; J trimming: 9 bases; junction bases outside the gene matches: 2. The CDR3 extends over 11 amino acids. The germline CDR1 and CDR2 sequences are DFQATT and SNEGSKA (reference sequence). The CDR3 spells CSATQGAEQFF. The CDR3 DNA reads TGCAGTGCTACCCAGGGGGCTGAGCAGTTCTTC.

The chain carries TRBV7-9 and TRBJ2-1; the match to TRBD1 covers 10 bases. This CDR3 has 16 residues. CDR1 is SEHNR, CDR2 FQNEAQ, per germline (reference sequence). Germline trimming cut 4 bases from V and 2 bases from J; bases unmatched to any gene: 5. For the CDR3, the DNA is TGTGCCAGCAGCTCCGGGACAGGGGCGACCTACAATGAGCAGTTCTTC. Its translation: CASSSGTGATYNEQFF. The full variable domain, its missing parts supplied by reference TRBV7-9 and TRBJ2-1, is DTGVSQNPRHKITKRGQNVTFRCDPISEHNRLYWYRQTLGQGPEFLTYFQNEAQLEKSRLLSDRFSAERPKGSFSTLEIQRTEQGDSAMYLCASSSGTGATYNEQFFGPGTRLTVL.

The chain carries TRBV19 and TRBJ1-2; perhaps TRBD1 as D (5 bases). V was trimmed by 7 bases and J by 2 bases, leaving 20 bases between them. Germline CDR1 and CDR2: LNHDA and SQIVND (reference sequence). The CDR3 runs 16 residues. The CDR3 region has the DNA TGTGCCAGTACGGAGATTGGGGCGGCGAAGAACTATGGCTACACCTTC. This translates into CASTEIGAAKNYGYTF.

This chain connects TRBV5-6 to TRBJ2-3, with D perhaps matching TRBD2 (5 bases). This CDR3 is 13 amino acids long. CDR1 and CDR2 (germline): SGHDT, YYEEEE. Trimming removed 4 bases from V and 3 bases from J, with 9 bases in between. The DNA for the CDR3 is TGTGCCAGCAGCCAGCGAGGGACAGATACGCAGTATTTT. Translation: CASSQRGTDTQYF.

This clone was observed once. The V and J genes are TRBV19 and TRBJ2-3, with D possibly TRBD1 on 6 matching bases. CDR1 LNHDA and CDR2 SQIVND come from the germline V gene (reference sequence). The CDR3 runs to 15 residues. The ends were cut back, 6 bases at V and 3 bases at J, with 16 bases in the middle. The CDR3 protein is CASSQTPTGTDTQYF. The CDR3 DNA reads TGTGCCAGTAGCCAGACTCCTACAGGGACAGATACGCAGTATTTT.

This rearrangement joins TRBV5-1 to TRBJ2-5, with 8 bases that match TRBD2. This CDR3 region has 14 residues. V dropped 2 bases and J dropped 2; count of bases not matched to a gene: 2. Germline V gene sequence: CDR1 SGHRS, CDR2 YFSETQ. The CDR3 DNA reads TGCGCCAGCAGCTTCACTAGCGGACAAGAGACCCAGTACTTC. Translating gives CASSFTSGQETQYF.

This chain links TRBV5-1 with TRBJ1-3; tentative D call: TRBD1 (6 bases). V lost 3 bases and J lost 0, with 10 bases in between. This CDR3 region has 15 residues. Germline V CDR1 and CDR2: SGHRS, YFSETQ. The CDR3 coding sequence is TGCGCCAGCAGCTCGACAGGAAACTCTGGAAACACCATATATTTT. Translation: CASSSTGNSGNTIYF.

This chain uses TRBV10-3 with TRBJ2-1, with TRBD2 matching over 12 bases. The CDR3 totals 14 residues. With V trimmed by 7 bases and J by 7 bases, 5 bases remained unmatched. Germline-derived CDR1 and CDR2 are ENHRY and SYGVKD. The CDR3 is CAITRLAGENEQFF. The DNA for the CDR3 is TGTGCCATCACTCGACTAGCGGGGGAAAATGAGCAGTTCTTC.

The J gene is TRBJ2-7, the V gene TRBV5-5; tentative D call: TRBD2 (6 bases). Germline V gene sequence: CDR1 SGHKS, CDR2 YYEKEE (reference sequence). The CDR3 covers 14 residues. V lost 4 bases, J lost 1 base, and 12 bases lay in between. The CDR3 sequence is CASSIAGRSYEQYF. As DNA, the CDR3 is TGTGCCAGCAGCATTGCGGGACGTTCCTACGAGCAGTACTTC.

The CDR3 nucleotides are TGTGCCAGCAGTTTCGCGGGACAGGGCACAGATACGCAGTATTTT. Its translation is CASSFAGQGTDTQYF. The chain uses TRBV28 and TRBJ2-3; 8 nucleotides agree with TRBD1. The V gene's germline CDR1 is MDHEN and CDR2 SYDVKM. CDR3 length: 15 amino acids. V gave up 3 bases and J gave up 1 base; unmatched junction bases: 3.

J is TRBJ2-6 and V is TRBV5-1, with unresolved D. V lost 0 bases and J 2 bases, leaving 9 bases between the germline ends. Germline V gene lookup returns CDR1 SGHRS and CDR2 YFSETQ. This CDR3 region has 16 residues. For the CDR3, the DNA is TGCGCCAGCAGCTTGGTGGGCCCAGCTGGGGCCAACGTCCTGACTTTC. Encoded protein: CASSLVGPAGANVLTF. Based on the CDR3 plus reference TRBV5-1 and TRBJ2-6, the full variable domain is KAGVTQTPRYLIKTRGQQVTLSCSPISGHRSVSWYQQTPGQGLQFLFEYFSETQRNKGNFPGRFSGRQFSNSRSEMNVSTLELGDSALYLCASSLVGPAGANVLTFGAGSRLTVL.

Here the CDR3 reads CASSQGTSGGGETQYF. DNA of the CDR3: TGTGCCAGCAGCCAAGGGACTAGCGGAGGGGGGGAGACCCAGTACTTC. V usage is TRBV7-9 and J usage is TRBJ2-5, with 11 nucleotides matching TRBD2. The J segment lost 5 bases and the V segment lost 5 bases, leaving 10 bases of the junction unmatched. This CDR3 has 16 residues. Germline V gene sequence: CDR1 SEHNR, CDR2 FQNEAQ (reference sequence).

V gene TRBV19 combines with J gene TRBJ2-7; a weak D match, TRBD1 (7 bases). The CDR3 runs 15 residues. The germline V gene has CDR1 LNHDA and CDR2 SQIVND (reference sequence). Trimming cost V 1 base and J 3 bases, with 13 bases left between them. CDR3 loop: CASSIASGGYYEQYF. In DNA, the CDR3 is TGTGCCAGTAGTATAGCATCAGGGGGGTACTACGAGCAGTACTTC.

The chain carries TRBV30 and TRBJ1-4; D not certain. The germline gives CDR1 GTSNPN, CDR2 SVGIG (reference sequence). The CDR3 spans 13 residues. Trimming removed 3 bases from V and 4 bases from J, with 9 bases in between. The CDR3 region has the DNA TGTGCCTGGAGCTCAGAATTTAATGAAAAACTGTTTTTT. Its translation is CAWSSEFNEKLFF.

The chain links TRBV6-5 to TRBJ2-7, with D possibly being TRBD1 (7 bases). The CDR3 runs 15 residues. Trimming shortened V by 2 bases and J by 6 bases, and 17 bases separated the two germline ends. CDR1 MNHEY and CDR2 SVGAGI come from the germline V gene. The CDR3 coding sequence is TGTGCCAGCAGTTACACCCGGACAGGAGGGTCCGAGCAGTACTTC. It is translated as CASSYTRTGGSEQYF.

The CDR3 sequence is CASSLPGYEQYF. The CDR3 nucleotides are TGTGCCAGCAGCTTGCCAGGCTACGAGCAGTACTTC. V gene TRBV5-4 combines with J gene TRBJ2-7; the D is unclear. Germline CDR1 SGHNT, CDR2 YYREEE (reference sequence). The CDR3 loop spans 12 amino acids. V lost 1 base and J 3 bases, leaving 5 bases between the germline ends.

This rearrangement joins TRBV9 to TRBJ1-2; 10 bases fit TRBD1. There are 18 residues in the CDR3. The ends lost 4 bases at V and 4 bases at J; junction bases unmatched: 16. Germline CDR1 is SGDLS and CDR2 is YYNGEE. The CDR3 sequence: CASSQTGGRGTGVYGYTF. The CDR3 nucleotides are TGTGCCAGCAGCCAGACCGGGGGTCGAGGGACAGGGGTCTATGGCTACACCTTC.

The chain carries TRBV11-2 and TRBJ1-2; 11 bases are shared with TRBD1. The CDR3 loop spans 18 amino acids. Germline V gene lookup returns CDR1 SGHAT and CDR2 FQNNGV. Trimming removed 0 bases from V and 7 bases from J; junction bases left unmatched: 13. The CDR3 DNA sequence: TGTGCCAGCAGCTTAGATCCTATCTCCGGGACAGGGGGTGTTGGCTACACCTTC. Protein product: CASSLDPISGTGGVGYTF.

The chain recombines TRBV7-9 with TRBJ2-5; TRBD1 matches at 10 bases. The CDR3 has 17 amino acids. Trimming took 4 bases from V and 4 from J; bases not matched to a gene: 12. Germline V gives CDR1 SEHNR, CDR2 FQNEAQ (reference sequence). The CDR3 spells CASSSRTGTGVLETQYF. In DNA, the CDR3 is TGTGCCAGCAGCTCGCGGACCGGGACAGGGGTGTTAGAGACCCAGTACTTC.